This TCR beta chain is drawn from a study of blood T cell repertoires in COVID-19. How the authors handled the data: Nucleated cell counts were estimated from reference gene primer amplification. TCRdb keeps only in-frame clones here, not all; method: immunoSEQ multiplex PCR. V, J and clone size are those of that table, while D and trimming were read from the DNA. The sample has a few hundred thousand clones, roughly 80% seen once. The V gene's germline CDR1 is MNHEY and CDR2 SMNVEV (reference sequence). Trimming took 2 bases from V and 1 from J, leaving 6 bases between them. The CDR3 sequence is 15 residues long.

This receptor was identified in an elderly man with acute or convalescent COVID-19. The gene calls are TRBV27 and TRBJ1-6; D is undetermined. The sample was peripheral blood. DNA for the CDR3: TGTGCCAGCAGTTTAGAGAGGTCCTATAATTCACCCCTCCACTTT. Encoded protein: CASSLERSYNSPLHF.